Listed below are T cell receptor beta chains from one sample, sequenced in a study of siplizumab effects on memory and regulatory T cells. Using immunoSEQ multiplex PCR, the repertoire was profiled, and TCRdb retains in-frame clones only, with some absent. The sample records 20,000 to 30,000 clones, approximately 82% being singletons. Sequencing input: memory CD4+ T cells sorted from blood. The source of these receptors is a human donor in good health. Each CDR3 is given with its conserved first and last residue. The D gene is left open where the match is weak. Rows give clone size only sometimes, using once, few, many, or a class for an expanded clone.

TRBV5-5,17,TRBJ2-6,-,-,TGTGCCAGCAGCACCCTGGGGGGTAGCTCTGGGGCCAACGTCCTGACTTTC,CASSTLGGSSGANVLTF
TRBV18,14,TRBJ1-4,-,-,TGTGCCAGCTCACCGCAGGAGACTAATGAAAAACTGTTTTTT,CASSPQETNEKLFF
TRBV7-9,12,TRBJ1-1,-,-,TGTGCCAGCAGCTTGTTATACACTGAAGCTTTCTTT,CASSLLYTEAFF
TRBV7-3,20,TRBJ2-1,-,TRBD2,TGTGCCAGCAGCTTAACTGTGTCTACCGGCCGCGGGAGGGCCAACAATGAGCAGTTCTTC,CASSLTVSTGRGRANNEQFF
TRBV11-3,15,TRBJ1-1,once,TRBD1,TGTGCCAGCAGCTCGCTAGGGACAGGGGCCTATGAAGCTTTCTTT,CASSSLGTGAYEAFF
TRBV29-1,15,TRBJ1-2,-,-,TGCAGCGTTGAAGACCCCCTGAACAAGGGCTATGGCTACACCTTC,CSVEDPLNKGYGYTF
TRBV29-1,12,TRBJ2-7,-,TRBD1,TGCAGCGTTGGACAGGGGGACTACGAGCAGTACTTC,CSVGQGDYEQYF
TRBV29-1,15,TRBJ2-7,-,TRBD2,TGCAGCGTCGCGGGGGACGCTAGGGGTCTCCACGAGCAGTACTTC,CSVAGDARGLHEQYF
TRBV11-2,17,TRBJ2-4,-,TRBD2,TGTGCCAGCAGCTTATCCCTAGCGGGAGGGGCCAAAAACATTCAGTACTTC,CASSLSLAGGAKNIQYF
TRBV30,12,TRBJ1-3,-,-,TGTGCCTGGAGTACCGGAGGAAACACCATATATTTT,CAWSTGGNTIYF
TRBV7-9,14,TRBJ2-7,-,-,TGTGCCAGCAGCCCCCCGGGCCTAGCTGGCGAGCAGTACTTC,CASSPPGLAGEQYF
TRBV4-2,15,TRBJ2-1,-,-,TGTGCCAGCAGCCAAGGGCGCAAGGACGTGAATGAGCAGTTCTTC,CASSQGRKDVNEQFF
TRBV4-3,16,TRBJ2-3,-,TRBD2,TGCGCCAGCAGCCAGATGACTAGCGGGAGCACAGATACGCAGTATTTT,CASSQMTSGSTDTQYF
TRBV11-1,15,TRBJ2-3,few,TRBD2,TGTGCCAGCAGCTTCGGACTAGCGGCCACAGATACGCAGTATTTT,CASSFGLAATDTQYF
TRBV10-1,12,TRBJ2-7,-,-,TGCGCCAGCAGTGAGGACAGGAACGAGCAGTACTTC,CASSEDRNEQYF
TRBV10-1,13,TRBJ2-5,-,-,TGCGCCAGCAGTGAGGCAGGGGTGCAGACCCAGTACTTC,CASSEAGVQTQYF
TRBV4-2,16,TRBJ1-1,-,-,TGTGCCAGCAGCCAGTCCCAGGGTAGGGTGGACACTGAAGCTTTCTTT,CASSQSQGRVDTEAFF